These 21 T cell receptor beta chains were sequenced from one sample in a study of neurological immune-mediated disorders. TCRdb processed the 5' RACE reads anew with MiXCR; each CDR3 protein has one entry. Here the sample spans some 30,000 distinct CDR3 sequences, approximately 5% being singletons. Input material: CD4+ T cells from blood. These receptors were taken from a woman aged 45-60 years in good health.

This clonotype came up many times. The chain carries TRBV29-1 and TRBJ2-7; 7 bases are shared with TRBD2. The CDR3 runs to 11 residues. CDR1 is SQVTM, CDR2 ANQGSEA, per germline. CDR3 amino acids: CVAAGAGEQYF. CDR3 in DNA: TGCGTCGCTGCGGGAGCTGGCGAGCAGTACTTC.

This clonotype was seen many times. DNA of the CDR3: TGCAGCGTTGCAGTGACCGGCTGGGGCTACACCTTC. Encoded protein: CSVAVTGWGYTF. The chain carries TRBV29-1 and TRBJ1-2; no definite D call. The V end lost 4 bases, the J end lost 8 bases, and 14 bases lay between the germline ends. This CDR3 contains 12 residues. Germline-derived CDR1 and CDR2 are SQVTM and ANQGSEA.

This clonotype has a count of ten or more. The CDR3 spells CSVGGVGGRIPYEQYF. The DNA for the CDR3 is TGCAGCGTGGGGGGGGTAGGCGGGAGGATTCCCTACGAGCAGTACTTC. This rearrangement joins TRBV29-1 to TRBJ2-7; 8 bases line up with TRBD2. The V gene end was trimmed by 6 bases and the J gene end by 2 bases; junction bases not matched to a gene: 15. Germline V gene lookup returns CDR1 SQVTM and CDR2 ANQGSEA. The CDR3 is 16 amino acids.

This clonotype showed up many times. This rearrangement joins TRBV5-1 to TRBJ2-3; 11 bases fit TRBD2. The junction had 7 bases not matched to a gene; V was cut back by 4 bases and J by 3 bases. CDR3 size: 16 residues. From germline, CDR1 is SGHRS and CDR2 YFSETQ. This chain's CDR3 is CASSLTSGRGTDTQYF. CDR3 coding DNA: TGCGCCAGCAGCCTCACTAGCGGGAGAGGGACAGATACGCAGTATTTT.

This clonotype was seen many times. The chain has TRBV28 and TRBJ2-4; 7 nucleotides align to TRBD1. J lost 2 bases, V lost 5 bases, and 6 bases had no gene match. Germline CDR1 and CDR2: MDHEN and SYDVKM. The CDR3 has 15 residues. The CDR3 loop is CASSPAQGSKNIQYF. CDR3 in DNA: TGTGCCAGCAGTCCAGCACAGGGGTCCAAAAACATTCAGTACTTC.

The table lists this clonotype with many counts. The chain couples TRBV7-3 to TRBJ1-5; D not resolved. Deletions cut 4 bases from V and 3 bases from J, with 7 bases between. CDR1 SGHTA and CDR2 FQGTGA come from the germline V gene. This CDR3 region has 13 residues. The CDR3, as DNA: TGTGCCAGCAGCTCTGGCCCCAATCAGCCCCAGCATTTT. This codes for CASSSGPNQPQHF. The full variable domain, with the rest looked up from reference TRBV7-3 and TRBJ1-5, is GAGVSQTPSNKVTEKGKYVELRCDPISGHTALYWYRQSLGQGPEFLIYFQGTGAADDSGLPNDRFFAVRPEGSVSTLKIQRTERGDSAVYLCASSSGPNQPQHFGDGTRLSIL.

This clonotype was observed at least ten times. The chain has TRBV7-2 and TRBJ1-6, with 8 bases lining up with TRBD1. Looked up from germline, CDR1 is SGHTA and CDR2 is FQGNSA. The CDR3 consists of 15 residues. The J segment lost 10 bases and the V segment lost 8 bases, leaving 13 bases of the junction unmatched. The CDR3 coding sequence is TGTGCCAGCTCCCAAACAGGGGGGGCTTTGTCACCCCTCCACTTT. Translated, it gives CASSQTGGALSPLHF. Variable domain in full (rest from reference TRBV7-2 and TRBJ1-6): GAGVSQSPSNKVTEKGKDVELRCDPISGHTALYWYRQSLGQGLEFLIYFQGNSAPDKSGLPSDRFSAERTGGSVSTLTIQRTQQEDSAVYLCASSQTGGALSPLHFGNGTRLTVT.

By sample fraction, this clonotype is medium-sized (0.01 to 0.1%). This chain links TRBV11-3 with TRBJ2-3, with D unclear. The CDR3 has 13 amino acids. V dropped 4 bases and J dropped 4 bases, with 9 bases sitting between them. Germline values: CDR1 SGHNT, CDR2 YENEEA. The CDR3 DNA sequence: TGTGCCAGCAGCTCCGCCCCGGCAGATACGCAGTATTTT. It encodes CASSSAPADTQYF. The whole variable domain, filled in from reference TRBV11-3 and TRBJ2-3, reads EAGVVQSPRYKIIEKKQPVAFWCNPISGHNTLYWYLQNLGQGPELLIRYENEEAVDDSQLPKDRFSAERLKGVDSTLKIQPAELGDSAVYLCASSSAPADTQYFGPGTRLTVL.

This clonotype was picked up many times. The chain recombines TRBV5-1 with TRBJ1-2; D is undetermined. Per germline, CDR1 SGHRS and CDR2 YFSETQ. Deletions cut 2 bases from V and 4 bases from J, with 9 bases between. The CDR3 sequence is 13 residues long. CDR3 residues: CASSLDWTYGYTF. In nucleotides, the CDR3 is TGCGCCAGCAGCTTAGATTGGACCTATGGCTACACCTTC.

This clonotype was recorded many times. The V call is TRBV20-1, the J call TRBJ2-1; 10 positions agree with TRBD2. The CDR3 covers 15 residues. Trimming at V came to 3 bases and at J to 4 bases, leaving 6 bases not matched to a gene. Germline-derived CDR1 and CDR2 are DFQATT and SNEGSKA (reference sequence). The CDR3 DNA reads TGCAGTGCTAGGGAAATAGCGGGGGGATACAATGAGCAGTTCTTC. This encodes CSAREIAGGYNEQFF.

This clonotype was counted at least ten times. The genes are TRBV30 and TRBJ1-6, with 8 positions matching TRBD1. The CDR3 sequence is 15 residues long. CDR1 and CDR2 (germline): GTSNPN, SVGIG (reference sequence). The V and J ends lost 0 bases and 7 bases, in that order; junction bases with no gene match: 5. CDR3 DNA sequence: TGTGCCTGGAGTGTATCGCGACAGGGGAATTCACCCCTCCACTTT. Translating it yields CAWSVSRQGNSPLHF.

This clonotype was detected many times. The chain couples TRBV20-1 to TRBJ2-3; unclear D gene. Trimming stripped 6 bases from V and 0 bases from J, with 16 bases between. Germline V gives CDR1 DFQATT, CDR2 SNEGSKA (reference sequence). This CDR3 comprises 15 residues. Written as DNA, the CDR3 is TGCAGTGCCGGTGGGGTCGTCGAAAGCACAGATACGCAGTATTTT. Translation: CSAGGVVESTDTQYF.

This clonotype was found a few times. The chain recombines TRBV18 with TRBJ2-2; D is unresolved. The CDR3 spans 14 residues. V lost 1 base and J 0 bases, leaving 3 bases between the germline ends. Germline V lookup: CDR1 KGHSH, CDR2 LQKENI. CDR3 region: CASSPLANTGELFF. The CDR3 region has the DNA TGTGCCAGCTCACCACTAGCGAACACCGGGGAGCTGTTTTTT.

This clonotype was observed at least ten times. The chain employs TRBV24-1 and TRBJ2-1; D is perhaps TRBD1 (5 bases). Looked up from germline, CDR1 is KGHDR and CDR2 is SFDVKD. Trimming left V 3 bases short and J 5 bases short, with 10 bases between. This CDR3 comprises 14 residues. CDR3 DNA sequence: TGTGCCACCAGTGATCTCAGACAGAACAATGAGCAGTTCTTC. Translating gives CATSDLRQNNEQFF.

This clonotype was seen ten or more times. V gene TRBV20-1 combines with J gene TRBJ2-7; D is unclear. V was clipped by 5 bases and J by 7 bases, with 18 bases between them. This CDR3 contains 13 residues. Germline V CDR1 and CDR2: DFQATT, SNEGSKA (reference sequence). CDR3 DNA sequence: TGCAGTGCTCCCCGGGCAGGTTCGGGTGAGCAGTACTTC. Its protein product is CSAPRAGSGEQYF.

This clonotype was observed at least ten times. The genes are TRBV3-1 and TRBJ2-7; no definite D call. Germline V gene lookup returns CDR1 LGHDT and CDR2 YNNKEL (reference sequence). Trimming pared 8 bases from V and 0 bases from J, leaving 5 bases between. The CDR3 has 11 residues. CDR3 in DNA: TGTGCCAGCGGGATCTCCTACGAGCAGTACTTC. Protein: CASGISYEQYF.

The chain is built from TRBV10-1 and TRBJ2-3; the match to TRBD2 covers 8 bases. This CDR3 contains 16 residues. Germline CDR1 reads WNHNN; CDR2 reads SYGVQD (reference sequence). The V and J ends lost 0 bases and 2 bases, in that order; junction bases with no gene match: 4. Written as DNA, the CDR3 is TGCGCCAGCAGTGAGTCGGTCGGGAGGGCCACAGATACGCAGTATTTT. It is translated as CASSESVGRATDTQYF.

This clonotype was observed at least ten times. V is TRBV12-3 or TRBV12-4 and J is TRBJ2-1; TRBD1 is a possible D gene (6 bases). V lost 4 bases and J lost 7, with 11 bases in between. The CDR3 has 13 residues. Here the CDR3 reads CASSSGTSNEQFF. The CDR3 DNA sequence: TGTGCCAGCAGTTCCGGGACAAGTAATGAGCAGTTCTTC.

In this sample, this clonotype turned up many times. The gene calls are TRBV5-5 and TRBJ2-6; D is uncertain. Between the trimmed V and J ends, which lost 0 bases and 2 bases, there was a span of 9 bases. The CDR3 contains 16 residues. Germline-derived CDR1 and CDR2 are SGHKS and YYEKEE (reference sequence). CDR3 sequence: CASSLAVTTGANVLTF. The CDR3 coding sequence is TGTGCCAGCAGCTTGGCCGTGACCACTGGGGCCAACGTCCTGACTTTC.

Many counts were recorded for this clonotype. The gene calls are TRBV4-2 and TRBJ1-6; D remains ambiguous. Germline V gene sequence: CDR1 LGHNA, CDR2 YNFKEQ. V lost 0 bases to trimming and J lost 0 bases, with 9 bases between them. The CDR3 sequence is 17 residues long. CDR3 sequence reads: CASSQDVGSSYNSPLHF. The CDR3 nucleotides are TGTGCCAGCAGCCAAGATGTCGGGAGCTCCTATAATTCACCCCTCCACTTT.

This clonotype showed up many times. The chain uses TRBV7-2 and TRBJ2-2; 14 nucleotides line up with TRBD2. The germline V gene has CDR1 SGHTA and CDR2 FQGNSA. V trimming: 5 bases; J trimming: 5 bases; junction bases outside the gene matches: 10. The CDR3 is made up of 18 amino acids. CDR3 DNA: TGTGCCAGCAGCCTCGGGACTAGCGGGGGCCTGGCAACCGGGGAGCTGTTTTTT. It yields the protein CASSLGTSGGLATGELFF.